This entry lists 26 T cell receptor beta chains sequenced from one sample in a study of post-analysis software for immune sequencing data. These TCRs are of unknown antigen specificity. Unique-molecular-identifier-tagged TCR beta cDNA libraries were used. TCRdb re-called the PCR reads through MiXCR, storing one row per CDR3 protein. The top ten clones hold around 0.56% of a sample with hundreds of thousands of distinct CDR3 sequences, 25% to 30% of them seen once. General study points: Among roughly 5 TRBV segments more frequent in patients than controls were TRBV5-6, TRBV5-1 and TRBV20-1.

The sample taken for sequencing was blood. These TCRs come from a girl aged 10 to 17 with multiple sclerosis.

This clonotype was counted between two and nine times. The chain combines TRBV3-1 with TRBJ1-2; maybe TRBD1 (5 bases). Germline values: CDR1 LGHDT, CDR2 YNNKEL (reference sequence). This CDR3 has 18 amino acids. V gave up 2 bases and J gave up 1 base, with 20 bases separating them. CDR3 sequence (DNA): TGTGCCAGCAGCCAACAAACGACCGGGGCAGGGTATAACTATGGCTACACCTTC. Its translation: CASSQQTTGAGYNYGYTF.

The rearrangement links TRBV29-1 to TRBJ2-6; TRBD1 agrees at 7 bases. Germline V gene data show CDR1 as SQVTM and CDR2 as ANQGSEA. The V gene end was trimmed by 8 bases and the J gene end by 0 bases; junction bases not matched to a gene: 7. This CDR3 has 15 residues. The CDR3 region is CSTRDSLSGANVLTF. In DNA form, the CDR3 reads TGCAGCACCCGGGACAGCCTCTCTGGGGCCAACGTCCTGACTTTC. Full variable domain (missing parts from reference TRBV29-1 and TRBJ2-6): SAVISQKPSRDICQRGTSLTIQCQVDSQVTMMFWYRQQPGQSLTLIATANQGSEATYESGFVIDKFPISRPNLTFSTLTVSNMSPEDSSIYLCSTRDSLSGANVLTFGAGSRLTVL.

This clonotype was observed a handful of times. V and J are TRBV3-1 and TRBJ1-2; D uncertain. In germline, CDR1 is LGHDT, CDR2 YNNKEL (reference sequence). Trimming took 0 bases from V and 8 from J, leaving 13 bases between them. CDR3 length equals 14 residues. DNA for the CDR3: TGTGCCAGCAGCCAAGATAGGACGATTCGGGGCTACACCTTC. It encodes CASSQDRTIRGYTF.

CDR3 amino acids: CSVATGNQPQHF. The CDR3 nucleotides read TGCAGCGTCGCGACAGGCAATCAGCCCCAGCATTTT. The V call is TRBV29-1, the J call TRBJ1-5, with D possibly TRBD1 on 5 matching bases. This CDR3 contains 12 residues. From germline, CDR1 is SQVTM and CDR2 ANQGSEA. V dropped 6 bases and J dropped 2 bases, with 8 bases sitting between them.

Turning to this clonotype: At one end, the junction sequence differs from germline, possibly due to a read error. The chain joins TRBV7-6 to TRBJ2-1, with TRBD1 matching over 11 bases. The CDR3 runs to 17 residues. CDR1 SGHVS and CDR2 FNYEAQ come from the germline V gene. For the CDR3, the DNA is TGTGTCAGCAGCTTAGTGGGGACAGGGGGTTCATACAATGAGCAGTTCTTC. Its translation is CVSSLVGTGGSYNEQFF. Full variable domain (remainder filled in from reference TRBV7-6 and TRBJ2-1): GAGVSQSPRYKVTKRGQDVALRCDPISGHVSLYWYRQALGQGPEFLTYFNYEAQQDKSGLPNDRFSAERPEGSISTLTIQRTEQRDSAMYRCVSSLVGTGGSYNEQFFGPGTRLTVL.

This clonotype was recorded at least ten times. The V and J genes are TRBV6-5 and TRBJ2-7; a possible D gene is TRBD2 (5 bases). Trimming took off 6 bases at V and 6 bases at J, with 12 bases between the two ends. From germline, CDR1 is MNHEY and CDR2 SVGAGI. This CDR3 is built from 12 residues. CDR3 loop: CASRTTRGEQYF. For the CDR3, the DNA is TGTGCCAGCAGAACAACTAGAGGCGAGCAGTACTTC.

The rearrangement joins TRBV20-1 to TRBJ2-5, with 9 bases that match TRBD2. The CDR3 is made up of 16 amino acids. CDR1 is DFQATT and CDR2 is SNEGSKA in the germline V gene (reference sequence). The trim removed 2 bases at V and 5 bases at J, leaving 12 bases unmatched. The CDR3 sequence: CSARMASGTSRETQYF. The CDR3 bases are TGCAGTGCTAGAATGGCTAGCGGGACCTCACGGGAGACCCAGTACTTC.

This clonotype occurred a few times. The chain couples TRBV28 to TRBJ2-7; 10 bases line up with TRBD2. The germline gives CDR1 MDHEN, CDR2 SYDVKM. With 2 bases clipped from V and 3 bases from J, the junction kept 4 bases outside the gene matches. The CDR3 contains 15 residues. This CDR3 reads CASSLRTSGFYEQYF. CDR3 DNA sequence: TGTGCCAGCAGTTTACGGACTAGCGGATTCTACGAGCAGTACTTC.

This clonotype turned up a few times. The V gene is TRBV9, the J gene TRBJ2-4; D gene ambiguous. The germline gives CDR1 SGDLS, CDR2 YYNGEE. V lost 0 bases, J lost 13 bases, and 11 bases lay in between. This CDR3 region has 12 residues. The DNA of the CDR3 is TGTGCCAGCAGCGTAGGGGTTGGTGAGCAGTACTTC. It codes for CASSVGVGEQYF.

The chain combines TRBV12-3 or TRBV12-4 with TRBJ1-4; 8 positions agree with TRBD1. The CDR3 length is 17 residues. V shed 6 bases, J shed 0 bases, and the junction held 9 bases outside the gene matches. The CDR3 loop is CASSSDRGLATNEKLFF. In nucleotides, the CDR3 is TGTGCCAGCAGCTCAGACAGGGGACTTGCAACTAATGAAAAACTGTTTTTT.

This clonotype occurred a few times. The chain couples TRBV20-1 to TRBJ2-5; 11 bases fit TRBD2. With V trimmed by 5 bases and J by 2 bases, 10 bases remained unmatched. Germline-derived CDR1 and CDR2 are DFQATT and SNEGSKA (reference sequence). The CDR3 contains 16 residues. CDR3 amino acids: CSARIGTSGRQETQYF. DNA of the CDR3: TGCAGTGCTCGGATAGGGACTAGCGGTAGACAAGAGACCCAGTACTTC.

The rearrangement uses TRBV4-3 and TRBJ1-2, with D possibly being TRBD1 (5 bases). The length of the CDR3 is 16 residues. The germline V gene encodes CDR1 LGHNA and CDR2 YSLEER. V was clipped by 0 bases and J by 8 bases, with 19 bases between them. The CDR3 nucleotides read TGCGCCAGCAGCCAAGATCTGTACCCCGGGGACGAGGGCTACACCTTC. Residues: CASSQDLYPGDEGYTF.

This chain uses TRBV4-1 with TRBJ2-5, with 8 bases matching TRBD1. The CDR3 spans 17 residues. Trimming took 2 bases from V and 4 from J; bases not matched to a gene: 12. Germline values: CDR1 MGHRA, CDR2 YSYEKL. CDR3 protein: CASSQHFGQGDPETQYF. CDR3 bases: TGCGCCAGCAGCCAACATTTCGGACAGGGCGATCCAGAGACCCAGTACTTC.

The V and J genes are TRBV10-3 and TRBJ1-5; D is undetermined. The CDR3 loop spans 12 amino acids. The V end was cut by 3 bases, the J end by 3 bases, with 3 bases between. Germline V gene data show CDR1 as ENHRY and CDR2 as SYGVKD. In DNA, the CDR3 is TGTGCCATCAGTGACAACAATCAGCCCCAGCATTTT. Its translation: CAISDNNQPQHF.

This clonotype was seen only a few times. Germline is not matched at one junction end, which may reflect a read error. The chain employs TRBV20-1 and TRBJ2-5; 7 bases fit TRBD1. In germline, CDR1 is DFQATT, CDR2 SNEGSKA (reference sequence). This CDR3 region has 14 residues. In DNA, the CDR3 is TGCAGCGCTAAAGACAGGGCCCAAAAAGAGACCCAGTACTTC. Protein sequence: CSAKDRAQKETQYF.

The gene calls are TRBV20-1 and TRBJ2-5; 8 bases match TRBD2. The CDR3 contains 13 residues. Trimming cost V 3 bases and J 1 base; bases outside gene matches: 1. In germline, CDR1 is DFQATT, CDR2 SNEGSKA (reference sequence). The CDR3 DNA reads as TGCAGTGCTAGCGGGAGGGGCCAAGAGACCCAGTACTTC. This encodes CSASGRGQETQYF.

The rearrangement links TRBV4-1 to TRBJ1-1, with D hard to call. Trimming removed 4 bases from V and 11 bases from J, with 23 bases in between. Germline V gives CDR1 MGHRA, CDR2 YSYEKL. The CDR3 sequence is 15 residues long. The CDR3 sequence: CASSLPGGNQRWAFF. For the CDR3, the DNA is TGCGCCAGCAGCCTGCCGGGTGGGAACCAGCGTTGGGCTTTCTTT.

This clonotype was recorded a few times. The CDR3 reads CASSLRTSGVANTGELFF. The CDR3 nucleotides are TGTGCCAGCAGCCTCAGGACTAGCGGGGTCGCGAACACCGGGGAGCTGTTTTTT. This chain uses TRBV11-1 with TRBJ2-2; 12 positions match TRBD2. Germline-derived CDR1 and CDR2 are SGHAT and FQDESV (reference sequence). The CDR3 spans 18 residues. V shed 5 bases and J 0 bases; nucleotides not matched to a gene: 7.

This clonotype was detected a few times. The junction departs from germline at one end; a sequencing error may be responsible. CDR3 DNA: TGTACCAGCAGTTATAGCGGGGGGCCGGTCCGGGAGACCCAGTACTTC. It translates to CTSSYSGGPVRETQYF. This sequence joins TRBV12-3 or TRBV12-4 and TRBJ2-5, with TRBD2 matching 10 bases. The CDR3 length is 16 residues.

This clonotype came up a few times. V usage is TRBV28 and J usage is TRBJ2-2; perhaps TRBD1 as D (7 bases). The germline V gene has CDR1 MDHEN and CDR2 SYDVKM. The V and J ends lost 6 bases and 6 bases respectively, with 17 bases between them. This CDR3 is 15 amino acids long. The CDR3 DNA reads as TGTGCCAGCAGCCGCGGGACAGCGGGTTCCGGGGAGCTGTTTTTT. It yields the protein CASSRGTAGSGELFF.

Of note for this clonotype: A much larger clone lies one base from this, so it may be a read error. The chain is built from TRBV20-1 and TRBJ2-7; TRBD2 aligns across 13 bases. This CDR3 is 14 amino acids long. The trim removed 6 bases at V and 7 bases at J, leaving 9 bases unmatched. CDR1 is DFQATT, CDR2 SNEGSKA, per germline (reference sequence). Here the CDR3 reads CSAGLAGVYNEQYF. The CDR3 bases are TGCAGTGCCGGACTAGCGGGGGTATACAATGAGCAGTACTTC.

The V gene is TRBV15, the J gene TRBJ2-3; D is possibly TRBD2 (6 bases). This CDR3 is 16 amino acids long. V was pared by 0 bases and J by 6 bases, with 16 bases between. Germline V gene data show CDR1 as LNHNV and CDR2 as YYDKDF (reference sequence). CDR3 nucleotides: TGTGCCACCAGCAGAGATTCGAGGGGCGCGGGGGATACGCAGTATTTT. It translates to CATSRDSRGAGDTQYF.

The table lists this clonotype with many counts. The chain links TRBV2 to TRBJ2-1; the match to TRBD1 covers 10 bases. The CDR3 length is 14 residues. Trimming cost V 6 bases and J 8 bases; bases outside gene matches: 7. The germline V gene has CDR1 SNHLY and CDR2 FYNNEI. In DNA form, the CDR3 reads TGTGCCAGCAGCTGGGACAGGGGCGAGCATGAGCAGTTCTTC. Translating it yields CASSWDRGEHEQFF.

This clonotype was found a few times. The chain links TRBV5-1 to TRBJ2-1, with 8 bases fitting TRBD2. The CDR3 is 17 residues long. V gave up 0 bases and J gave up 4 bases; unmatched junction bases: 9. CDR1 SGHRS and CDR2 YFSETQ come from the germline V gene. The CDR3 loop reads CASSLGFQRGSYNEQFF. In DNA form, the CDR3 reads TGCGCCAGCAGCTTGGGATTCCAGCGGGGGAGTTACAATGAGCAGTTCTTC.

The chain carries TRBV7-9 and TRBJ2-5; 8 bases match TRBD2. The junction had 9 bases not matched to a gene; V was cut back by 1 base and J by 11 bases. The CDR3 is 14 amino acids. CDR1 is SEHNR and CDR2 is FQNEAQ in the germline V gene (reference sequence). The CDR3 region is CASSLEAGGIEQYF. The DNA for the CDR3 is TGTGCCAGCAGCTTAGAGGCGGGAGGTATTGAGCAGTACTTC.

This chain links TRBV6-5 with TRBJ2-6, with D possibly being TRBD2 (6 bases). Germline V gene lookup returns CDR1 MNHEY and CDR2 SVGAGI. This CDR3 contains 16 residues. Trimming took off 5 bases at V and 2 bases at J, with 13 bases between the two ends. The CDR3 loop reads CASSLTGGTGANVLTF. Written as DNA, the CDR3 is TGTGCCAGCAGTCTCACTGGGGGGACTGGGGCCAACGTCCTGACTTTC.